This TCR beta chain is drawn from a study of CD8 T cells in ankylosing spondylitis. General study results and limits: Within ankylosing spondylitis blood, a TCR beta motif made up of seven or eight highly homologous variants appeared to be characteristic. Clones linked to disease, bearing a CD8+ phenotype, were relatively rare in peripheral blood.

Quantitative 5'-RACE was performed with molecular barcodes, and it yielded the TCR beta libraries. TCRdb fed the 5' RACE reads into MiXCR, producing one record per CDR3 protein. This sample yields fewer than 750,000 distinct CDR3 sequences, of which under 20% are seen a single time; about 19% belongs to the top ten. Note on this clonotype: Its matching antigen is unknown.

V was pared by 1 base and J by 4 bases, with 9 bases between. Germline values: CDR1 SEHNR, CDR2 FQNEAQ (reference sequence). The CDR3 extends over 14 amino acids. This receptor was identified in a male donor with ankylosing spondylitis. Sequencing input: blood, either unsorted or a sorted T cell fraction (not recorded which). The chain carries TRBV7-9 and TRBJ2-3; a possible D gene is TRBD1 (6 bases). CDR3 DNA: TGTGCCAGCAGCTTAGAGCAGGGGCCAGATACGCAGTATTTT. Protein sequence: CASSLEQGPDTQYF.